These T cell receptor beta chains were read from a single sample in a study of blood T cell repertoires in COVID-19. Assay: immunoSEQ multiplex PCR; the TCRdb copy retains only in-frame clones and omits some. The table shows over 90,000 clones, with more than 85% occurring only once. The specimen sequenced was peripheral blood. The origin of the receptors is a man in his late teens or twenties with acute or convalescent COVID-19. CDR3s leave out the opening cysteine and the closing phenylalanine or tryptophan. D genes are given only for firm matches.

D gene,V gene,J gene,CDR3 protein
.,TRBV6-6,TRBJ2-1,ASTLPGDNEQF
.,TRBV12-3/TRBV12-4,TRBJ1-4,ASMQALGELF
.,TRBV3-1/TRBV3-2,TRBJ2-7,ASSYYSYEQY
TRBD1,TRBV6-5,TRBJ1-5,AINRQGLNQPQH
.,TRBV11-2,TRBJ2-7,ASSLAPGQSRGEQY
TRBD2,TRBV5-6,TRBJ2-7,ASSLDAAGGPYEQY
.,TRBV20-1,TRBJ2-6,SASPGGAGANVLT
TRBD2,TRBV30,TRBJ2-2,ACRGLAGSNTGELF
TRBD1,TRBV5-1,TRBJ2-7,ASSLTGAPYEQY
TRBD1,TRBV4-1,TRBJ2-5,ASSDRVGETQY
TRBD1,TRBV12-5,TRBJ1-2,ASGRSDRGHGYT
TRBD1,TRBV19,TRBJ2-1,ASRYRDRPYNEQF
TRBD2,TRBV19,TRBJ2-1,ASTERGVHEQF
TRBD1,TRBV11-2,TRBJ2-4,ASSLRYRDRGFSDIQY
TRBD1,TRBV18,TRBJ1-3,ASSSGQGRSGNTIY
.,TRBV18,TRBJ2-7,ASSPHNRTYEQY
.,TRBV30,TRBJ1-1,AWSVHSSLTEAF
.,TRBV27,TRBJ1-1,ASRGRGTEAF
.,TRBV5-1,TRBJ1-5,ASSLGLEGGQPQH
.,TRBV7-9,TRBJ1-3,ATFPGGISGNTIY
TRBD2,TRBV24-1,TRBJ2-1,ATRRTSGSNEQF
.,TRBV27,TRBJ1-1,ASSLRSTGTEAF
.,TRBV5-4,TRBJ1-2,ASSLDRVAYGYT
TRBD1,TRBV6-5,TRBJ2-5,ASSSGTGGGRETQY